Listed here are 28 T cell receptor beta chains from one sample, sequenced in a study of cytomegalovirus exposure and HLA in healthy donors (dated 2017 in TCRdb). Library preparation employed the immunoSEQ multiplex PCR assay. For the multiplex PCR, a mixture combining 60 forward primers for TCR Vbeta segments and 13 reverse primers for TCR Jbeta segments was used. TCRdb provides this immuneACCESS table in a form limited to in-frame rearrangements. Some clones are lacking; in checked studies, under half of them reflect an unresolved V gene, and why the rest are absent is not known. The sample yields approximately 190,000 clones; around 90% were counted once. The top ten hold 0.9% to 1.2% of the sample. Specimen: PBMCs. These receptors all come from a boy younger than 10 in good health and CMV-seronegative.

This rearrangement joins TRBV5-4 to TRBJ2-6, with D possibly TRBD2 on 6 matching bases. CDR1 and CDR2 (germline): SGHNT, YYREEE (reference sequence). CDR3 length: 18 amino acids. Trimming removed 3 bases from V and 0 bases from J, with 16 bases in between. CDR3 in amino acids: CASSSSGLATSGANVLTF. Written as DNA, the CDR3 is TGTGCCAGCAGCTCTTCCGGGCTAGCGACCTCTGGGGCCAACGTCCTGACTTTC.

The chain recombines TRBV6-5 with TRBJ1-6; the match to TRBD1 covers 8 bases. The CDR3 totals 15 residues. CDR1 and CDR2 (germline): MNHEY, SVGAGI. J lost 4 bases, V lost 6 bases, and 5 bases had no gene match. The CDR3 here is CASRDRAGYNSPLHF. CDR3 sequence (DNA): TGTGCCAGCAGGGACAGGGCCGGGTATAATTCACCCCTCCACTTT.

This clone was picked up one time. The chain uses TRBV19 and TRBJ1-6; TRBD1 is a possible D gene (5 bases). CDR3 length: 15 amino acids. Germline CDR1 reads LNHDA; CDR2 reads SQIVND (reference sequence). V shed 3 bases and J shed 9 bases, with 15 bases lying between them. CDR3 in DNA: TGTGCCAGTAGTATGTCGGGGGTTCTAGTTTCACCCCTCCACTTT. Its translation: CASSMSGVLVSPLHF.

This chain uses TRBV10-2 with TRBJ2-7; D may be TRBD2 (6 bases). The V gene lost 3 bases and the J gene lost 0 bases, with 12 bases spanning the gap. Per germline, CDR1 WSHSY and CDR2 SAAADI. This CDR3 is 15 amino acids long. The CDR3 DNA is TGCGCCAGCAGTGATAGTCTAGCGCTCTCCTACGAGCAGTACTTC. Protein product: CASSDSLALSYEQYF.

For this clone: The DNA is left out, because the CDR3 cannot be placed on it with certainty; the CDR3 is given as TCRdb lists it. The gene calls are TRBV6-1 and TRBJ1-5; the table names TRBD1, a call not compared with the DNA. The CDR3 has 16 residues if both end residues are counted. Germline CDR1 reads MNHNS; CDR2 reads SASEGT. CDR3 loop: CASSEFGPGGNQPQHF.

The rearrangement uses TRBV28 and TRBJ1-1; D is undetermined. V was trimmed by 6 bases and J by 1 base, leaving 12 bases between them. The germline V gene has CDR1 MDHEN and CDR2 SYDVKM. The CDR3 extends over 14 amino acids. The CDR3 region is CASSKQLRNTEAFF. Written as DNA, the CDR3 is TGTGCCAGCAGCAAACAGCTAAGGAACACTGAAGCTTTCTTT.

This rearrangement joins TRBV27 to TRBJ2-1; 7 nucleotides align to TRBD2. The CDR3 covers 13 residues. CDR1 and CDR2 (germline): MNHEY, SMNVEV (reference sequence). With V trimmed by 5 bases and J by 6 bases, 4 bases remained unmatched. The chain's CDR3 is CASSRASGNEQFF. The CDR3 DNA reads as TGTGCCAGCAGTCGCGCTAGCGGCAATGAGCAGTTCTTC.

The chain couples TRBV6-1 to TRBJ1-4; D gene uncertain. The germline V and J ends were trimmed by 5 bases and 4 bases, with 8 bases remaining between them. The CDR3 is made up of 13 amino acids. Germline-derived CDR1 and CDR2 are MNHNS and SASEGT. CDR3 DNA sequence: TGTGCCAGCAGTTATCGCGTTAATGAAAAACTGTTTTTT. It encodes CASSYRVNEKLFF.

The CDR3 coding sequence is TGTGCCAGCAGCACGTATACAGGGATGAACACTGAAGCTTTCTTT. It is translated as CASSTYTGMNTEAFF. The chain employs TRBV9 and TRBJ1-1; D might be TRBD1 (6 bases). V lost 4 bases to trimming and J lost 0 bases, with 13 bases between them. The length of the CDR3 is 15 residues. Germline CDR1 reads SGDLS; CDR2 reads YYNGEE.

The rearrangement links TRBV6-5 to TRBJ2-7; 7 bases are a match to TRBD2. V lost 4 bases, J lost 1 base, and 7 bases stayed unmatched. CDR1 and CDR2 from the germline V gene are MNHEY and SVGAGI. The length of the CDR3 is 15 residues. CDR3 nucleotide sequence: TGTGCCAGCAGTTTCGAGATAGCGGGTTCCTACGAGCAGTACTTC. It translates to CASSFEIAGSYEQYF.

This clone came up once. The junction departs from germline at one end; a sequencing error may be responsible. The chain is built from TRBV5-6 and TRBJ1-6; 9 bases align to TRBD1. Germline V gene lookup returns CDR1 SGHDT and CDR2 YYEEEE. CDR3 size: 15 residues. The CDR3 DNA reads TGTGCCGGCAGCTTACAGGGGGCTAGAGTTTCACCCCTCCACTTT. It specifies CAGSLQGARVSPLHF.

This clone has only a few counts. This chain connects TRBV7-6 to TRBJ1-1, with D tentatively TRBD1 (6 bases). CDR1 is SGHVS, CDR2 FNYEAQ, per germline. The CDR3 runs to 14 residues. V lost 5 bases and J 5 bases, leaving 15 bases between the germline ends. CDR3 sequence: CASSPSGGGTEAFF. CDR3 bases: TGTGCCAGCAGCCCATCGGGGGGCGGGACTGAAGCTTTCTTT.

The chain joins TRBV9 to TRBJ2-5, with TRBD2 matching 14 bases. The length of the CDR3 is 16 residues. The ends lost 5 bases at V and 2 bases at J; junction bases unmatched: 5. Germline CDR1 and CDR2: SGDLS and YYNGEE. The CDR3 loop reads CASSGTSGSSQETQYF. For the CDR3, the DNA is TGTGCCAGCAGTGGGACTAGCGGGAGCAGTCAAGAGACCCAGTACTTC.

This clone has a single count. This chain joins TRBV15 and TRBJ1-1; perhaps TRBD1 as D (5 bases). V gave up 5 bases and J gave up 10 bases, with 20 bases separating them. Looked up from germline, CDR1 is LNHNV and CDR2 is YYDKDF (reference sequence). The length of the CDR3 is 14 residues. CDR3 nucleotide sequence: TGTGCCACCAGCGCCCATCTCGACAGATCTCTAGCTTTCTTT. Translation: CATSAHLDRSLAFF.

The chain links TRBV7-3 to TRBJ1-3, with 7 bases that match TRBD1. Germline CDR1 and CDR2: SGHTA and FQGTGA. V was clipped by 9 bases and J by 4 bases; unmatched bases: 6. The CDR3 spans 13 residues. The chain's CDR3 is CASSDRQGNTIYF. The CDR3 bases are TGTGCCAGTTCGGACAGGCAGGGAAACACCATATATTTT.

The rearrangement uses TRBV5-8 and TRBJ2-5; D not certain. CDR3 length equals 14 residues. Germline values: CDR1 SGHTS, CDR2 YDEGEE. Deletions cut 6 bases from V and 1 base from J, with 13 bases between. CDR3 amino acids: CASTLGYRQETQYF. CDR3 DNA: TGTGCCAGCACCCTAGGATATCGCCAAGAGACCCAGTACTTC. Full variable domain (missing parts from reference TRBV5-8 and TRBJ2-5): EAGVTQSPTHLIKTRGQQATLRCSPISGHTSVYWYQQALGLGLQFLLWYDEGEERNRGNFPPRFSGRQFPNYSSELNVNALELEDSALYLCASTLGYRQETQYFGPGTRLLVL.

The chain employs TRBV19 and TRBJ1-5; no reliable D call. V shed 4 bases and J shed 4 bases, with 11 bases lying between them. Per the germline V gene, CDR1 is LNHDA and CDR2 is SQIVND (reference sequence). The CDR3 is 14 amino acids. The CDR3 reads CASSTSAENQPQHF. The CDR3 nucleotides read TGTGCCAGTAGTACGTCGGCGGAGAATCAGCCCCAGCATTTT.

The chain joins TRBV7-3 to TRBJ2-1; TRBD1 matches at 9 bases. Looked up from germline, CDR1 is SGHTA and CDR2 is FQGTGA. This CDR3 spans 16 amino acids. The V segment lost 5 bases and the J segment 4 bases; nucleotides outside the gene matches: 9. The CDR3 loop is CASSPWTGDGYNEQFF. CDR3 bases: TGTGCCAGCAGCCCCTGGACAGGGGACGGTTACAATGAGCAGTTCTTC. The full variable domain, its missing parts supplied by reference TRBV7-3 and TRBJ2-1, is GAGVSQTPSNKVTEKGKYVELRCDPISGHTALYWYRQSLGQGPEFLIYFQGTGAADDSGLPNDRFFAVRPEGSVSTLKIQRTERGDSAVYLCASSPWTGDGYNEQFFGPGTRLTVL.

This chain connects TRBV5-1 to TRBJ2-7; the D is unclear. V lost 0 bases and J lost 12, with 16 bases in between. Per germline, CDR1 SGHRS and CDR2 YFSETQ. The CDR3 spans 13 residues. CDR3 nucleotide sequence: TGCGCCAGCAGCTTGGGGCAGTCCCGGCGGAGGTACTTC. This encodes CASSLGQSRRRYF.

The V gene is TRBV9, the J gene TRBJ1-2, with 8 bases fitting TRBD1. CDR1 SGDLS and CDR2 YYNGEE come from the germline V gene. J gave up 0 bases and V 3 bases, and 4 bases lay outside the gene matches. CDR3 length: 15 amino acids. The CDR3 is CASSEGQGANYGYTF. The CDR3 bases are TGTGCCAGCAGCGAAGGACAGGGAGCTAACTATGGCTACACCTTC.

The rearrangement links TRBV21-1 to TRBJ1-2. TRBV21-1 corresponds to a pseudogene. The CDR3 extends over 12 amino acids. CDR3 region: CASSKAEEGYTF. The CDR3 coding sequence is TGTGCCAGCAGCAAAGCAGAAGAGGGCTACACCTTC.

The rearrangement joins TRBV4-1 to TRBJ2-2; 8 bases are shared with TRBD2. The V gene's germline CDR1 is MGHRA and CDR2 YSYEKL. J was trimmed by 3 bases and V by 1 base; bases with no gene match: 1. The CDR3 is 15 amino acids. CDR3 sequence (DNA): TGCGCCAGCAGCCAAGTTAGCGGGGACACCGGGGAGCTGTTTTTT. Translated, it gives CASSQVSGDTGELFF.

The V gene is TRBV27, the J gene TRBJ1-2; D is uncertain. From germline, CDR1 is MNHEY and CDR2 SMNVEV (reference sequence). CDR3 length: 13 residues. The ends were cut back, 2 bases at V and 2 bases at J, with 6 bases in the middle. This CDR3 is CASSLSVNYGYTF. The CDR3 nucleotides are TGTGCCAGCAGTTTAAGCGTCAACTATGGCTACACCTTC.

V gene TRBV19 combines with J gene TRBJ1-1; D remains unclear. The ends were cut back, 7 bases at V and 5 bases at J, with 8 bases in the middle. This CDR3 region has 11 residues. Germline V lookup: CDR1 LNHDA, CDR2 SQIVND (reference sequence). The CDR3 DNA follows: TGTGCCAGTAAAGAGAGGACTGAAGCTTTCTTT. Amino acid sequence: CASKERTEAFF.

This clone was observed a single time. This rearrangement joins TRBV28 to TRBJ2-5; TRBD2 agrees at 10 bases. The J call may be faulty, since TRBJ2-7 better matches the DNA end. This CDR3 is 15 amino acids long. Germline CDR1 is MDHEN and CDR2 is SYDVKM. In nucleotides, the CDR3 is TGTGCCAGCAGTTTCCGGCTAGCGGGAGTATCCGAGCAGTACTTC. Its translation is CASSFRLAGVSEQYF.

The CDR3 region has the DNA TGTGCCAGCAGCGCCGGGTCTAGATTCGAGACCCAGTACTTC. Amino acid sequence: CASSAGSRFETQYF. V and J are TRBV9 and TRBJ2-5; no reliable D call. Trimming cost V 3 bases and J 5 bases, with 14 bases left between them. The CDR3 spans 14 residues. Germline-derived CDR1 and CDR2 are SGDLS and YYNGEE.

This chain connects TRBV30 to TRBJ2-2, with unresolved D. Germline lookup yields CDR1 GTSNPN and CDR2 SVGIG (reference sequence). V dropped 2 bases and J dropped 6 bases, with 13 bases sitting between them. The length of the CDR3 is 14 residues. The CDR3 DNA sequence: TGTGCCTGGAGTCCCATAACGAGTTCCGGGGAGCTGTTTTTT. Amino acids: CAWSPITSSGELFF.

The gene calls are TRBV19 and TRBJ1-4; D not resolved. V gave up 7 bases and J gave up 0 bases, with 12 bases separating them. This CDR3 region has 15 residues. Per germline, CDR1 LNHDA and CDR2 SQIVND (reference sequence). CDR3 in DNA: TGTGCCAGTAAGAGTTCGGGTGCAACTAATGAAAAACTGTTTTTT. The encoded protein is CASKSSGATNEKLFF.